This T cell receptor beta chain was recovered during a study of cytomegalovirus exposure and HLA in healthy donors. Findings of the study overall: Despite most TCR sequences being rare, some public TCRs occurred in many donors. Per a later analysis, HLA-associated TCR beta chains showed more clonal expansion than other, equally common TCR beta chains. In vitro confirmation showed three CMV-associated chains to be CMV antigen specific.

As regards this clone: Its antigen is not identified.

Unrecorded immune exposure was likely among donors, who were nominally healthy when sampled. A multiplex PCR was run with 60 Vbeta primers and 13 Jbeta primers. Profiled with immunoSEQ multiplex PCR; TCRdb holds only in-frame clones, not every one. The sample holds approximately 200,000 clones; roughly 80% are singletons and the top ten take 0.22%. The specimen sequenced was PBMCs. This receptor was identified in a girl aged 2 to 9 in good health and CMV-seronegative.

The CDR3 region has the DNA TGTGCCAGCTCACCAACCAGGGGACACCTGAACACTGAAGCTTTCTTT. Protein product: CASSPTRGHLNTEAFF. The chain couples TRBV18 to TRBJ1-1; a possible D gene is TRBD1 (6 bases). CDR3 length: 16 amino acids. Germline V gene sequence: CDR1 KGHSH, CDR2 LQKENI. V lost 2 bases to trimming and J lost 0 bases, with 13 bases between them.